This paragraph covers one T cell receptor beta chain sequence. The data stem from a study of cytomegalovirus exposure and HLA in healthy donors. Both 60 Vbeta primers and 13 Jbeta primers went into the PCR. TCRdb's table, derived via immunoSEQ multiplex PCR, lists solely in-frame clones and lacks some. The data hold some 110,000 clones, with about 72% observed a single time. CDR3 length equals 12 residues. The V and J ends lost 4 bases and 6 bases respectively, with 8 bases between them. The germline gives CDR1 SGHNT, CDR2 YYREEE (reference sequence). Sequenced: PBMCs. The TCR comes from a man aged 50 or older in good health and CMV-seropositive. The V gene is TRBV5-4, the J gene TRBJ1-5; D gene uncertain. CDR3 sequence (DNA): TGTGCCAGCAGCCTGCGGGGTCAGCCCCAGCATTTT. The encoded protein is CASSLRGQPQHF.